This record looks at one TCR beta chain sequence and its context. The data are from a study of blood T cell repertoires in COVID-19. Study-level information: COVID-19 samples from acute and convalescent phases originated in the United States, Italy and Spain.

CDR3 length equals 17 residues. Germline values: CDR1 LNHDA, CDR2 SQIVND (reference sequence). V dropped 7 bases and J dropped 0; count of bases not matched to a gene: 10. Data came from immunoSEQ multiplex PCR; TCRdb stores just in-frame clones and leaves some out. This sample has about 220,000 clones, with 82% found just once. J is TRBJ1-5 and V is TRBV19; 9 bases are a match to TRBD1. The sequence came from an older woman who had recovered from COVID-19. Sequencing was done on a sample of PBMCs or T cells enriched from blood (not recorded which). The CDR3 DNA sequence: TGTGCCAGTACCAACCAGGGACAGGGCCTTAGCAATCAGCCCCAGCATTTT. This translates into CASTNQGQGLSNQPQHF.